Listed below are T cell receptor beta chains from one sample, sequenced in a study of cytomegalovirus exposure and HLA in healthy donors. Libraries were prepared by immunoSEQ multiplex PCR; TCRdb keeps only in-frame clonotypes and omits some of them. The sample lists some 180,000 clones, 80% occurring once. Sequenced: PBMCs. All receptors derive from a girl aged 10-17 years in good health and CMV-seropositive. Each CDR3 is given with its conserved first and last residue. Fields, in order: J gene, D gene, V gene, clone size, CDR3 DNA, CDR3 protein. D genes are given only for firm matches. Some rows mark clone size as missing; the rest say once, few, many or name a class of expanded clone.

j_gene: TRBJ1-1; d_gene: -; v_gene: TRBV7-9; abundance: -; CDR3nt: TGTGCCAGCAGCTTATTACAGGGCACTGAAGCTTTCTTT; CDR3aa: CASSLLQGTEAFF
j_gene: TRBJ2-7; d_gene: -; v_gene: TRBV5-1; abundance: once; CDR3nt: TGCGCCAGCAGCCGGGATCATCTTTTTGCGGACGAGCAGTACTTC; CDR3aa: CASSRDHLFADEQYF
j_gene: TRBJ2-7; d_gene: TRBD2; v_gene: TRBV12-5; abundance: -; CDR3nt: TGTGCTAGTGGGACTAGCGGGGCGGGCTACGAGCAGTACTTC; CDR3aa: CASGTSGAGYEQYF
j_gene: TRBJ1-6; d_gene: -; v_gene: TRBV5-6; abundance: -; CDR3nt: TGTGCCAGCACCCTAGGACAGAAGTTACCAGGTTCACCCCTCCACTTT; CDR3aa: CASTLGQKLPGSPLHF
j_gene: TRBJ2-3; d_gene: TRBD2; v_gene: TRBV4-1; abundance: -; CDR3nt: TGCGCCAGCAGCCACGGGAGGGGGGCAGATACGCAGTATTTT; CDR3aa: CASSHGRGADTQYF
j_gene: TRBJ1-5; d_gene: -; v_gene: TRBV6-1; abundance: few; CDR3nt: TGTGCCAGCAAACAGGGTGTGAGCAATCAGCCCCAGCATTTT; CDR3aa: CASKQGVSNQPQHF
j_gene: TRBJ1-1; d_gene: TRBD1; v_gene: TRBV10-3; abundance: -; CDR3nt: TGTGCCATCAGCCCACAGGGGGACAACACTGAAGCTTTCTTT; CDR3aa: CAISPQGDNTEAFF
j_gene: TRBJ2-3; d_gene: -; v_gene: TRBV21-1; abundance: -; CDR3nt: TGTGCCAGCAGCGACCAGGGACTAGCGGGGTGTCTAAGCACAGATACGCAGTATTTT; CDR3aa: CASSDQGLAGCLSTDTQYF
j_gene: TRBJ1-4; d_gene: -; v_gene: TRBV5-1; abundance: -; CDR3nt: TGCGCCAGCAGCCCCCGGGCAACTAATGAAAAACTGTTTTTT; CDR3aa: CASSPRATNEKLFF
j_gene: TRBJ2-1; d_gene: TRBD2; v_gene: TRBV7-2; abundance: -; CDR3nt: TGTGCCAGCAGCACGGGACTAGCGGGAGACCCCTCCTACAATGAGCAGTTCTTC; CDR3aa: CASSTGLAGDPSYNEQFF
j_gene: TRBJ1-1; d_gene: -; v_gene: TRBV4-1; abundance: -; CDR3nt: TGCGCCAGCAGCCAAGATCTGGGCCAGGACACTGAAGCTTTCTTT; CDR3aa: CASSQDLGQDTEAFF
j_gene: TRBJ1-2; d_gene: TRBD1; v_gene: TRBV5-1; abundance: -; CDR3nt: TGCGCCAGCAGCTCCGGGACAGCCCTCTCTTATGGCTACACCTTC; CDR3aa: CASSSGTALSYGYTF
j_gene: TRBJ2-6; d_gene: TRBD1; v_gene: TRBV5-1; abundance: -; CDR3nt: TGCGCCAGCAGCTTGTTATATGGACAGGGGGCATCTGGGGCCAACGTCCTGACTTTC; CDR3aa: CASSLLYGQGASGANVLTF
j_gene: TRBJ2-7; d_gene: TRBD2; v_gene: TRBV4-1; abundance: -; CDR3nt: TGCGCCAGCAGCCAAGGTACTGGACTAGCGGGAGGGATCCTGTACGAGCAGTACTTC; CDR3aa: CASSQGTGLAGGILYEQYF
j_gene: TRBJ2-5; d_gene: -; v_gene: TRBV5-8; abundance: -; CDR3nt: TGTGCCAGCAGCTTCCCGCCAGGGCGAGAGACCCAGTACTTC; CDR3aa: CASSFPPGRETQYF
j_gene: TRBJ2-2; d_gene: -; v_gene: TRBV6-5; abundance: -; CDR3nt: TGTGCCAGCAGGGGGCTTCTGGGCACCGGGGAGCTGTTTTTT; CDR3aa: CASRGLLGTGELFF
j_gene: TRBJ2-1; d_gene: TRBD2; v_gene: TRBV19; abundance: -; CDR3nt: TGTGCCAGTAGTACCGGACTAGCCGGGTTCGATGAGCAGTTCTTC; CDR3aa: CASSTGLAGFDEQFF
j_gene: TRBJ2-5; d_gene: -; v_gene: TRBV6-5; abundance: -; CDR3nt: TGTGCCAGCAGTTACCACCGGGGGGCTCGGGAGACCCAGTACTTC; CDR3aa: CASSYHRGARETQYF
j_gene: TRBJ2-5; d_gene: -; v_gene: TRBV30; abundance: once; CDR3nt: TGTGCCTGGAGCGTTTCGACAGGGAGGGAGACCCAGTACTTC; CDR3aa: CAWSVSTGRETQYF
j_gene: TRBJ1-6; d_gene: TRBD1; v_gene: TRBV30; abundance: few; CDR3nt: TGTGCCTGGGGGCAGGGGGAGCATAATTCACCCCTCCACTTT; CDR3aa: CAWGQGEHNSPLHF
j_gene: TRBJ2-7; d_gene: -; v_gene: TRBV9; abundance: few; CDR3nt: TGTGCCAGCAGCGGTACACGGGGTGATGGCGAGCAGTACTTC; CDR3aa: CASSGTRGDGEQYF
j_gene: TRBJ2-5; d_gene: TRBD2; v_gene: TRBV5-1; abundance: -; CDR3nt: TGCGCCAGCAGGCTCGGGACTAGCGGGGCCCAAGAGACCCAGTACTTC; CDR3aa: CASRLGTSGAQETQYF
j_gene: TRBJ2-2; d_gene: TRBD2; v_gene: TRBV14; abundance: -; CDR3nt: TGTGCCAGCAGCCTAGGACTAGCGCCCGGGGAGCTGTTTTTT; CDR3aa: CASSLGLAPGELFF
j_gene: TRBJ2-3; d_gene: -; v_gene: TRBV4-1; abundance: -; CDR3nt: TGCGCCAGCAGCCAGCCGGTTCGGAGGGCTACGCAGTATTTT; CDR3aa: CASSQPVRRATQYF
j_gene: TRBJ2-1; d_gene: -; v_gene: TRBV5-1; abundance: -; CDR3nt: TGCGCCAGCAGCTTGGCGACGAGGACTGCCTCCTACAATGAGCAGTTCTTC; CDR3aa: CASSLATRTASYNEQFF
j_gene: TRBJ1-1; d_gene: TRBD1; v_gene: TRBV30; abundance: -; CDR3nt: TGTGCCTGGAGTGTCGCAGGGGGCACTGAAGCTTTCTTT; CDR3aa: CAWSVAGGTEAFF
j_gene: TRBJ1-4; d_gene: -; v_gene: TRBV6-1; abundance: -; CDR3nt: TGTGCCAGCAGTGACCGCGGGAAGGCTAATGAAAAACTGTTTTTT; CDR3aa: CASSDRGKANEKLFF
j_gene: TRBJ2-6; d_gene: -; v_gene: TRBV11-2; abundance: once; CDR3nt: TGTGCCAGCAGCTTTGGCCGGGGAAACTCTGGGGCCAACGTCCTGACTTTC; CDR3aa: CASSFGRGNSGANVLTF
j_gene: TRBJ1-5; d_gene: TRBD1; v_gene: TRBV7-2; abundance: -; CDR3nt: TGTGCCAGCAGCTTCGTGACAGGGGGCGCGGGTCAGCCCCAGCATTTT; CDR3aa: CASSFVTGGAGQPQHF
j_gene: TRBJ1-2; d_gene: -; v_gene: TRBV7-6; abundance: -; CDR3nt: TGTGCCAGCGGAGCGGGGCCGGAGGATGGCTACACCTTC; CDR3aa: CASGAGPEDGYTF
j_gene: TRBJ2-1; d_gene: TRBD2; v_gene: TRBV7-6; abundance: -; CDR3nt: TGTGCCAGCAGCCTAATAGCGGGAGTGATCAATGAGCAGTTCTTC; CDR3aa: CASSLIAGVINEQFF
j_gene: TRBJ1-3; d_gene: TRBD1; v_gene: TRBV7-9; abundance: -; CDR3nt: TGTGCCAGCAGGGATCGTACAGGGGGCAAAGACACCATATATTTT; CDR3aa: CASRDRTGGKDTIYF
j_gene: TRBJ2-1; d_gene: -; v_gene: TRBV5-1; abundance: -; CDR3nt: TGCGCCAGCAGCTTGTCCTCGGGGACTTCCAATGAGCAGTTCTTC; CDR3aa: CASSLSSGTSNEQFF
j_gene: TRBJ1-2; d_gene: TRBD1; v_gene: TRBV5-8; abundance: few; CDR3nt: TGTGCCAGCAGCAAGGACAGGGCTGGTTATGGCTACACCTTC; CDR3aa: CASSKDRAGYGYTF
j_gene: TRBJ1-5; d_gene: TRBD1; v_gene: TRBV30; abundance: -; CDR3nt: TGTGCCTGGGGGCCGGGACAGGGGGCGAGTCAGCCCCAGCATTTT; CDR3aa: CAWGPGQGASQPQHF
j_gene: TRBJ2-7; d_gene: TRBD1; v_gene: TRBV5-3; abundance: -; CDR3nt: TGTGCCAACCCGCGGGGAGGGGACAGGGTAGTTTGCGAGCAGTACTTC; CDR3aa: CANPRGGDRVVCEQYF
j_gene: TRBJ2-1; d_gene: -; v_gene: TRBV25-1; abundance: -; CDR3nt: TGTGCCAGCAGTTCCACCGCTGAGTCGGATGAGCAGTTCTTC; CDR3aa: CASSSTAESDEQFF
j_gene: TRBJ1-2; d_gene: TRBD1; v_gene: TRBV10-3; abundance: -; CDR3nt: TGTGCCATCAGTCGGGACAGGGCGGGGAACTATGGCTACACCTTC; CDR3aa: CAISRDRAGNYGYTF
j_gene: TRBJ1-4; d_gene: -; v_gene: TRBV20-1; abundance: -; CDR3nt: TGCAGTGCTCGGACATCTGAAAAACTGTTTTTT; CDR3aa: CSARTSEKLFF
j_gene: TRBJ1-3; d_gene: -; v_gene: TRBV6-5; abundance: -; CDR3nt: TGTGCCAGCAGTGTCGACTGGAGCTCTGGAAACACCATATATTTT; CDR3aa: CASSVDWSSGNTIYF
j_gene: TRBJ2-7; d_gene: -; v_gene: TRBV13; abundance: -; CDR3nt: TGTGCCAGCAGCTTAGGGGACTTCTCCTACGAGCAGTACTTC; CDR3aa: CASSLGDFSYEQYF
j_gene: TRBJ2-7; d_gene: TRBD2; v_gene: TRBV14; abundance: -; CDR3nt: TGTGCCAGCAGCCAAGTCGCGGGAGCGGGCGAGCAGTACTTC; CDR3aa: CASSQVAGAGEQYF
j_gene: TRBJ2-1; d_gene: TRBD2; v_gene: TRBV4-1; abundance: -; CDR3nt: TGCGCCAGCAGCCACGATCCCAGCGGGAGGGCAATAGGGAATGAGCAGTTCTTC; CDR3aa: CASSHDPSGRAIGNEQFF
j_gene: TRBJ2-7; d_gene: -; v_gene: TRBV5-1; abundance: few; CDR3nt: TGCGCCAGCAGCGAGACAGCTATTTACGAGCAGTACTTC; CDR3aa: CASSETAIYEQYF
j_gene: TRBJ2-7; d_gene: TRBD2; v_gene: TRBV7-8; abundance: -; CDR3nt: TGTGCCAGCAGCTCGGGACTAGCGGTATACGAGCAGTACTTC; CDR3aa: CASSSGLAVYEQYF
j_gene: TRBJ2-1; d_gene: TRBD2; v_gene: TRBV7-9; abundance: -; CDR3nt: TGTGCCAGCAGCTTTGAGCGGGAGACGAATGAGCAGTTCTTC; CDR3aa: CASSFERETNEQFF
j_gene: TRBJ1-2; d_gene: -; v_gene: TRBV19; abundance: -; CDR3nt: TGTGCCAGTAGGATGGGTCAGGGTACAGGCTACACCTTC; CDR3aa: CASRMGQGTGYTF
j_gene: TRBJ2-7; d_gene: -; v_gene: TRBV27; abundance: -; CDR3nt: TGTGCCAGCAGCCTACGTCTCAGGCCTTACGAGCAGTACTTC; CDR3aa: CASSLRLRPYEQYF
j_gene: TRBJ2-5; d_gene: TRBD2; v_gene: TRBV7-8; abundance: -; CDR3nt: TGTGCTACCCAAGCGGGAGGGAAAGAGACCCAGTACTTC; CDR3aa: CATQAGGKETQYF
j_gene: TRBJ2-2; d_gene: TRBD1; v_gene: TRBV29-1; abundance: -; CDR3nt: TGCAGCGTTGCGGGACAGGGAGGAACCGACACCGGGGAGCTGTTTTTT; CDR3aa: CSVAGQGGTDTGELFF
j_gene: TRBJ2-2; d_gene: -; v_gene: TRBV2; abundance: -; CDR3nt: TGTGCCAGCAGGGGGGGGGCCAACACCGGGGAGCTGTTTTTT; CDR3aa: CASRGGANTGELFF
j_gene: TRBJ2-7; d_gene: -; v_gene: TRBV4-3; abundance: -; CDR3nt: TGCGCCAGCAGCGGATGGGACTCTGCCGAGCAGTACTTC; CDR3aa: CASSGWDSAEQYF
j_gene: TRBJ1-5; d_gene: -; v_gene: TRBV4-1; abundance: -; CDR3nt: TGCGCCAGCAGCCAAGATCGGGGGGCTCAGCCCCAGCATTTT; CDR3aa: CASSQDRGAQPQHF
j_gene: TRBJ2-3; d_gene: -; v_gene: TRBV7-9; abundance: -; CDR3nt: TGTGCCAGCAGCGCTAGGCGGGGCGGGGGCAGGGCAGATACGCAGTATTTT; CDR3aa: CASSARRGGGRADTQYF
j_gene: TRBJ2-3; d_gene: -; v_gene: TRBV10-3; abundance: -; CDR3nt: TGTGCCATCAGCCTGAGGGAGCCAGATACGCAGTATTTT; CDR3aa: CAISLREPDTQYF